Shown below are 27 T cell receptor beta chains from a single sample sequenced in a study of CD4 T cells in relation to SARS-CoV-2 and coronaviruses. Their target antigens are unknown. The unexposed donors gave CD4+ T cells in about 2010-2018, prior to COVID-19. Isolation of CD4+ T cells took place after nine to ten days in culture. The data were produced by immunoSEQ multiplex PCR, yet TCRdb's version contains in-frame clones alone and is incomplete. The sample shows tens of thousands of clones, about 80% of them seen only once. What was sequenced was CD4+ T cells from PBMCs, cultured in vitro. Receptors originate from a human donor in good health.

V is TRBV2 and J is TRBJ2-5; TRBD2 is a possible D gene (6 bases). The CDR3 length is 13 residues. The V and J ends lost 3 bases and 5 bases respectively, with 10 bases between them. Germline V gene lookup returns CDR1 SNHLY and CDR2 FYNNEI. The CDR3 reads CASSDPGGETQYF. In nucleotides, the CDR3 is TGTGCCAGCAGTGATCCTGGGGGGGAGACCCAGTACTTC.

This rearrangement joins TRBV5-1 to TRBJ2-1, with D perhaps assigned TRBD1 or TRBD2 (5 bases each). The V end lost 4 bases, the J end lost 2 bases, and 16 bases lay between the germline ends. This CDR3 spans 16 amino acids. The germline V gene has CDR1 SGHRS and CDR2 YFSETQ. The CDR3 is CASSHGGWGTYNEQFF. The DNA of the CDR3 is TGCGCCAGCAGCCACGGAGGCTGGGGGACCTACAATGAGCAGTTCTTC. Full variable domain (remainder filled in from reference TRBV5-1 and TRBJ2-1): KAGVTQTPRYLIKTRGQQVTLSCSPISGHRSVSWYQQTPGQGLQFLFEYFSETQRNKGNFPGRFSGRQFSNSRSEMNVSTLELGDSALYLCASSHGGWGTYNEQFFGPGTRLTVL.

J is TRBJ1-4 and V is TRBV3-1 (or the pseudogene TRBV3-2); D gene ambiguous. The CDR3 is 12 residues long. Germline CDR1 is LGHDT and CDR2 is YNNKEL (reference sequence). Trimming cost V 3 bases and J 8 bases, with 7 bases left between them. The CDR3 DNA follows: TGTGCCAGCAGCCAGGACCCAGAAAAACTGTTTTTT. This translates into CASSQDPEKLFF.

V usage is TRBV5-1 and J usage is TRBJ2-3; 10 bases line up with TRBD2. V trimming: 3 bases; J trimming: 4 bases; junction bases outside the gene matches: 8. This CDR3 contains 16 residues. The germline gives CDR1 SGHRS, CDR2 YFSETQ. CDR3 sequence (DNA): TGCGCCAGCAGCTCCCTTCGAGCGGGAGGGGCAGATACGCAGTATTTT. Its translation: CASSSLRAGGADTQYF.

The genes are TRBV3-1 (or the pseudogene TRBV3-2) and TRBJ1-3; possibly TRBD1 for D (5 bases). V was clipped by 4 bases and J by 0 bases, with 10 bases between them. The germline gives CDR1 LGHDT, CDR2 YNNKEL (reference sequence). The CDR3 is made up of 15 amino acids. As DNA, the CDR3 is TGTGCCAGCAGCCCGGGACGGAACTCTGGAAACACCATATATTTT. Its protein product is CASSPGRNSGNTIYF.

The rearrangement joins TRBV19 to TRBJ2-7; D remains unclear. Germline-derived CDR1 and CDR2 are LNHDA and SQIVND (reference sequence). CDR3 size: 14 residues. V was shortened by 3 bases and J by 0 bases, with 9 bases between the two germline ends. The CDR3 reads CASSILGNSYEQYF. As DNA, the CDR3 is TGTGCCAGTAGTATCTTGGGTAACTCCTACGAGCAGTACTTC.

The rearrangement joins TRBV18 to TRBJ2-7; a possible D gene is TRBD1 (7 bases). Trimming left V 3 bases short and J 3 bases short, with 12 bases between. The germline V gene encodes CDR1 KGHSH and CDR2 LQKENI. CDR3 length equals 14 residues. The CDR3 is CASSPSGGNYEQYF. The CDR3 nucleotides are TGTGCCAGCTCACCGTCAGGGGGGAACTACGAGCAGTACTTC.

The chain has TRBV6-5 and TRBJ2-1; TRBD1 matches at 9 bases. The CDR3 has 14 amino acids. Trimming removed 7 bases from V and 9 bases from J; junction bases left unmatched: 10. Germline V gene lookup returns CDR1 MNHEY and CDR2 SVGAGI. For the CDR3, the DNA is TGTGCCAGCAACCTGGGACAGGGAGTAGGTGAGCAGTTCTTC. Residues: CASNLGQGVGEQFF.

The chain combines TRBV5-4 with TRBJ2-6; unclear D gene. CDR3 size: 15 residues. The V end was cut by 4 bases, the J end by 0 bases, with 8 bases between. Germline V gives CDR1 SGHNT, CDR2 YYREEE (reference sequence). CDR3 nucleotides: TGTGCCAGCAGCACCGACACCTCTGGGGCCAACGTCCTGACTTTC. Encoded protein: CASSTDTSGANVLTF.

The CDR3 nucleotides read TGTGCCAGCAGTTTAACAGCTAATGAAAAACTGTTTTTT. It codes for CASSLTANEKLFF. The chain combines TRBV6-6 with TRBJ1-4; D is unclear. V was trimmed by 4 bases and J by 3 bases, leaving 6 bases between them. From germline, CDR1 is MNHNY and CDR2 SVGAGI (reference sequence). The CDR3 is made up of 13 amino acids.

In DNA, the CDR3 is TGTGCCAGCAGTGAACAGGGGGCCGTTGGTGAGCAGTTCTTC. This sequence encodes CASSEQGAVGEQFF. The rearrangement links TRBV2 to TRBJ2-1, with TRBD1 matching over 8 bases. CDR3 length: 14 amino acids. CDR1 SNHLY and CDR2 FYNNEI come from the germline V gene. V lost 2 bases, J lost 9 bases, and 6 bases stayed unmatched.

The CDR3 DNA follows: TGTGCCAGCAGTGAATTACCTAGCGGAAACACAGATACGCAGTATTTT. It yields the protein CASSELPSGNTDTQYF. This rearrangement joins TRBV2 to TRBJ2-3; the match to TRBD2 covers 7 bases. The CDR3 extends over 16 amino acids. Germline loops: CDR1 SNHLY, CDR2 FYNNEI. Trimming took 2 bases from V and 2 from J; bases not matched to a gene: 7.

V usage is TRBV10-3 and J usage is TRBJ2-7; 7 bases agree with TRBD1. This CDR3 contains 14 residues. Germline assignment: CDR1 ENHRY and CDR2 SYGVKD. V lost 0 bases, J lost 3 bases, and 2 bases stayed unmatched. The CDR3 DNA sequence: TGTGCCATCAGTGAGTCAGCAGGGGGCTACGAGCAGTACTTC. Residues: CAISESAGGYEQYF.

The gene calls are TRBV28 and TRBJ1-5, with D possibly being TRBD1 (5 bases). The germline V gene encodes CDR1 MDHEN and CDR2 SYDVKM. This CDR3 is 15 amino acids long. The ends were cut back, 7 bases at V and 7 bases at J, with 20 bases in the middle. In DNA, the CDR3 is TGTGCCAGCACCGTTACCGTCGGGGGGTGGCAGCCCCAGCATTTT. The encoded protein is CASTVTVGGWQPQHF.

This rearrangement joins TRBV2 to TRBJ1-2; TRBD1 aligns across 9 bases. Germline V CDR1 and CDR2: SNHLY, FYNNEI. The CDR3 is 12 residues long. Trimming took 8 bases from V and 7 from J; bases not matched to a gene: 5. The CDR3 nucleotides read TGTGCCAGCTCGAAACAGGGGGCTGGCTACACCTTC. Translation gives CASSKQGAGYTF.

There are a few counts of this clone. The V call is TRBV15, the J call TRBJ1-1, with D perhaps matching TRBD1 (6 bases). V was pared by 3 bases and J by 5 bases, with 16 bases between. Germline lookup yields CDR1 LNHNV and CDR2 YYDKDF (reference sequence). The CDR3 length is 15 residues. The CDR3 spells CATSRGAGVGTEAFF. The CDR3, as DNA: TGTGCCACCAGCAGGGGGGCGGGGGTCGGAACTGAAGCTTTCTTT.

This clone was observed a handful of times. The chain couples TRBV6-5 to TRBJ1-5; D is unclear. This CDR3 has 15 amino acids. V was pared by 6 bases and J by 1 base, with 13 bases between. Germline values: CDR1 MNHEY, CDR2 SVGAGI. CDR3 sequence: CASRRTEESNQPQHF. The CDR3 DNA follows: TGTGCCAGCAGGAGGACGGAAGAAAGCAATCAGCCCCAGCATTTT.

The V call is TRBV5-1, the J call TRBJ1-1; no clear D gene. Deletions cut 5 bases from V and 1 base from J, with 12 bases between. The CDR3 is 14 amino acids. Looked up from germline, CDR1 is SGHRS and CDR2 is YFSETQ. CDR3 protein: CASREDWGNTEAFF. The CDR3 DNA sequence: TGCGCCAGCAGGGAGGACTGGGGGAACACTGAAGCTTTCTTT.

The chain employs TRBV19 and TRBJ1-2, with 9 bases fitting TRBD1. The CDR3 consists of 15 residues. V gave up 0 bases and J gave up 7 bases; unmatched junction bases: 6. Germline V lookup: CDR1 LNHDA, CDR2 SQIVND (reference sequence). The CDR3 DNA reads TGTGCCAGTAGTATAGATTTGGGACAGGGCCGTGGCTACACCTTC. It is translated as CASSIDLGQGRGYTF.

The CDR3 region has the DNA TGTGCCAGCAGCCAAGCGGGGTCTTATGGCTACACCTTC. This sequence encodes CASSQAGSYGYTF. The chain combines TRBV3-1 (or the pseudogene TRBV3-2) with TRBJ1-2, with no clear D. Germline V lookup: CDR1 LGHDT, CDR2 YNNKEL (reference sequence). V was shortened by 1 base and J by 5 bases, with 8 bases between the two germline ends. CDR3 size: 13 residues.

The chain couples TRBV5-6 to TRBJ2-3, with D perhaps TRBD2 (6 bases). The germline CDR1 and CDR2 sequences are SGHDT and YYEEEE. The CDR3 has 13 residues. The V gene lost 6 bases and the J gene lost 3 bases, with 11 bases spanning the gap. The DNA of the CDR3 is TGTGCCAGCACCCTGGGGGGAACAGATACGCAGTATTTT. As protein: CASTLGGTDTQYF.

Details on this clone: The germline gene is not matched at one end of the junction; a read error may be the cause. CDR3 in amino acids: CAWQKGRVNTEAFF. The CDR3 DNA follows: TGTGCCTGGCAAAAGGGACGGGTGAATACTGAAGCTTTCTTT. The chain links TRBV30 to TRBJ1-1; TRBD1 is a possible D gene (5 bases). Per germline, CDR1 GTSNPN and CDR2 SVGIG (reference sequence). The CDR3 totals 14 residues.

The chain uses TRBV6-5 and TRBJ1-1, with TRBD1 as a possible D gene (5 bases). CDR1 is MNHEY and CDR2 is SVGAGI in the germline V gene. This CDR3 is built from 15 residues. V was pared by 6 bases and J by 3 bases, with 17 bases between. CDR3 DNA: TGTGCCAGCAGGGCGGCCCAGGGCGGGGACACTGAAGCTTTCTTT. This encodes CASRAAQGGDTEAFF.

The rearrangement uses TRBV7-3 and TRBJ2-3; D may be TRBD2 (6 bases). The CDR3 has 17 amino acids. The V end lost 0 bases, the J end lost 0 bases, and 13 bases lay between the germline ends. Germline CDR1 is SGHTA and CDR2 is FQGTGA. The CDR3 region has the DNA TGTGCCAGCAGCTTAACCGGGACTCCCACTAGCACAGATACGCAGTATTTT. Its translation is CASSLTGTPTSTDTQYF. The entire variable domain, with the rest obtained from reference TRBV7-3 and TRBJ2-3, is as follows: GAGVSQTPSNKVTEKGKYVELRCDPISGHTALYWYRQSLGQGPEFLIYFQGTGAADDSGLPNDRFFAVRPEGSVSTLKIQRTERGDSAVYLCASSLTGTPTSTDTQYFGPGTRLTVL.

The chain joins TRBV6-1 to TRBJ2-7, with 14 positions matching TRBD2. Per the germline V gene, CDR1 is MNHNS and CDR2 is SASEGT. V gave up 3 bases and J gave up 3 bases; unmatched junction bases: 4. The CDR3 covers 16 residues. The CDR3 protein is CASSDGTSGRGYEQYF. In nucleotides, the CDR3 is TGTGCCAGCAGTGATGGGACTAGCGGGAGAGGCTACGAGCAGTACTTC.

This clone was seen only a few times. V is TRBV27 and J is TRBJ1-1; 7 bases map to TRBD1. The germline V gene encodes CDR1 MNHEY and CDR2 SMNVEV (reference sequence). Germline trimming cut 6 bases from V and 2 bases from J; bases unmatched to any gene: 6. The CDR3 extends over 14 amino acids. CDR3 protein: CASSRQGINTEAFF. The CDR3 DNA sequence: TGTGCCAGCAGCCGACAGGGCATCAACACTGAAGCTTTCTTT.

V is TRBV12-3 or TRBV12-4 and J is TRBJ1-6; D gene uncertain. The CDR3 consists of 13 residues. Deletions cut 4 bases from V and 4 bases from J, with 5 bases between. The CDR3 loop reads CASSSGYNSPLHF. For the CDR3, the DNA is TGTGCCAGCAGTTCTGGTTATAATTCACCCCTCCACTTT.